One and the same sample provided the 30 T cell receptor beta chains below, sequenced in a study of blood T cell repertoires in COVID-19. TCRdb's copy holds only in-frame clones and misses some; the assay was immunoSEQ multiplex PCR. The data show more than 400,000 clones, 70% to 90% seen once. Material for sequencing was peripheral blood. The source of these receptors is a human donor in a cohort sampled during active COVID-19.

Here the CDR3 reads CATNQGGTEAFF. The CDR3 DNA sequence: TGTGCCACCAATCAGGGGGGAACTGAAGCTTTCTTT. The chain combines TRBV10-3 with TRBJ1-1; 7 bases align to TRBD1. Germline V CDR1 and CDR2: ENHRY, SYGVKD. There are 12 residues in the CDR3. Trimming took 10 bases from V and 5 from J; bases not matched to a gene: 7.

The rearrangement links TRBV9 to TRBJ1-1; 7 bases line up with TRBD1. This CDR3 is built from 15 residues. Trimming took 5 bases from V and 0 from J; bases not matched to a gene: 7. Germline assignment: CDR1 SGDLS and CDR2 YYNGEE. The CDR3 loop reads CASRRDSTMNTEAFF. CDR3 in DNA: TGTGCCAGCAGAAGGGACAGTACAATGAACACTGAAGCTTTCTTT.

The CDR3 spells CASSYEEGAGEQYF. The CDR3 nucleotides are TGTGCCAGCAGTTACGAAGAGGGGGCGGGGGAGCAGTACTTC. The chain couples TRBV6-5 to TRBJ2-7; D may be TRBD1 (7 bases). Between the trimmed V and J ends, which lost 2 bases and 7 bases, there was a span of 15 bases. The CDR3 loop spans 14 amino acids. Germline V gives CDR1 MNHEY, CDR2 SVGAGI.

This chain uses TRBV12-5 with TRBJ2-3; 7 bases map to TRBD2. The CDR3 has 15 amino acids. V lost 3 bases to trimming and J lost 6 bases; unmatched junction nucleotides: 9. The V gene's germline CDR1 is LGHNT and CDR2 FRNRAP. CDR3: CASGFSRAGSDTQYF. For the CDR3, the DNA is TGTGCTAGTGGTTTTAGTAGAGCGGGATCGGATACGCAGTATTTT. Full variable domain (remainder filled in from reference TRBV12-5 and TRBJ2-3): DARVTQTPRHKVTEMGQEVTMRCQPILGHNTVFWYRQTMMQGLELLAYFRNRAPLDDSGMPKDRFSAEMPDATLATLKIQPSEPRDSAVYFCASGFSRAGSDTQYFGPGTRLTVL.

The rearrangement joins TRBV29-1 to TRBJ2-7; TRBD2 matches at 8 bases. The J segment lost 1 base and the V segment lost 7 bases, leaving 12 bases of the junction unmatched. Germline V lookup: CDR1 SQVTM, CDR2 ANQGSEA. This CDR3 region has 15 residues. The CDR3: CSAEARGGMSYEQYF. CDR3 bases: TGCAGCGCTGAGGCTCGGGGGGGCATGTCCTACGAGCAGTACTTC.

The count of this clone is one. The chain couples TRBV9 to TRBJ2-2, with a possible D match to TRBD2 (5 bases). Germline-derived CDR1 and CDR2 are SGDLS and YYNGEE. The CDR3 contains 14 residues. V was trimmed by 2 bases and J by 5 bases, leaving 10 bases between them. CDR3 in amino acids: CASSVSGLTGELFF. CDR3 nucleotides: TGTGCCAGCAGCGTGAGTGGACTGACCGGGGAGCTGTTTTTT. Variable domain in full (rest from reference TRBV9 and TRBJ2-2): DSGVTQTPKHLITATGQRVTLRCSPRSGDLSVYWYQQSLDQGLQFLIQYYNGEERAKGNILERFSAQQFPDLHSELNLSSLELGDSALYFCASSVSGLTGELFFGEGSRLTVL.

In DNA form, the CDR3 reads TGCAGCGTTGCGATGACAGGGCTCCGTAATGAAAAACTGTTTTTT. Translation gives CSVAMTGLRNEKLFF. The chain has TRBV29-1 and TRBJ1-4; 7 nucleotides match TRBD1. The germline V gene has CDR1 SQVTM and CDR2 ANQGSEA. The CDR3 covers 15 residues. Losses at the gene ends were 4 bases for V and 4 bases for J; bases not matched to a gene: 9.

The rearrangement joins TRBV29-1 to TRBJ2-1, with 10 bases fitting TRBD1. In germline, CDR1 is SQVTM, CDR2 ANQGSEA. The CDR3 is 13 residues long. Losses at the gene ends were 4 bases for V and 9 bases for J; bases not matched to a gene: 6. The CDR3 loop is CSVARDRGSEQFF. The CDR3 DNA sequence: TGCAGCGTTGCTCGGGACAGGGGTAGTGAGCAGTTCTTC.

Turning to this clone: This same CDR3 is encoded by further DNA sequences in the sample. V usage is TRBV19 and J usage is TRBJ1-1, with TRBD1 as a possible D gene (5 bases). CDR1 and CDR2 (germline): LNHDA, SQIVND (reference sequence). The CDR3 spans 14 residues. The V end was cut by 3 bases, the J end by 2 bases, with 10 bases between. Here the CDR3 reads CASSIQGPNTEAFF. The DNA of the CDR3 is TGTGCCAGTAGTATTCAGGGCCCTAACACTGAAGCTTTCTTT.

The V gene is TRBV7-9, the J gene TRBJ2-7; 10 bases agree with TRBD2. This CDR3 region has 15 residues. The trim removed 5 bases at V and 1 base at J, leaving 5 bases unmatched. Germline-derived CDR1 and CDR2 are SEHNR and FQNEAQ (reference sequence). CDR3 protein: CASSAGTSVSYEQYF. DNA of the CDR3: TGTGCCAGCAGCGCCGGGACTAGCGTATCCTACGAGCAGTACTTC.

CDR3 sequence: CASSQDRLLAGGGTGELFF. The DNA of the CDR3 is TGCGCCAGCAGCCAAGATCGTTTACTAGCGGGAGGCGGCACCGGGGAGCTGTTTTTT. V usage is TRBV4-3 and J usage is TRBJ2-2; the match to TRBD2 covers 12 bases. V lost 0 bases, J lost 4 bases, and 9 bases stayed unmatched. The germline gives CDR1 LGHNA, CDR2 YSLEER. This CDR3 region has 19 residues.

J is TRBJ2-1 and V is TRBV14; TRBD2 matches at 11 bases. V dropped 2 bases and J dropped 9; count of bases not matched to a gene: 12. The V gene's germline CDR1 is SGHDN and CDR2 FVKESK. CDR3 length: 17 amino acids. DNA for the CDR3: TGTGCCAGCAGCCAAAGGTGGCTAGCGGGAGGTGGGGGTGAGCAGTTCTTC. Protein: CASSQRWLAGGGGEQFF.

This clone was recorded only once. The chain recombines TRBV27 with TRBJ1-5; D ambiguous. V lost 5 bases, J lost 4 bases, and 9 bases lay in between. The CDR3 consists of 13 residues. Germline V gene data show CDR1 as MNHEY and CDR2 as SMNVEV (reference sequence). CDR3 bases: TGTGCCAGCAGTGCCGGTAGAAATCAGCCCCAGCATTTT. It encodes CASSAGRNQPQHF.

The J gene is TRBJ2-7, the V gene TRBV7-9; D is ambiguous. Germline lookup yields CDR1 SEHNR and CDR2 FQNEAQ (reference sequence). CDR3 length: 12 amino acids. The ends were cut back, 4 bases at V and 5 bases at J, with 9 bases in the middle. Here the CDR3 DNA reads TGTGCCAGCAGCTCTCTGGGCCACGAGCAGTACTTC. This translates into CASSSLGHEQYF. The full variable domain, its missing parts supplied by reference TRBV7-9 and TRBJ2-7, is DTGVSQNPRHKITKRGQNVTFRCDPISEHNRLYWYRQTLGQGPEFLTYFQNEAQLEKSRLLSDRFSAERPKGSFSTLEIQRTEQGDSAMYLCASSSLGHEQYFGPGTRLTVT.

V and J are TRBV3-1 (or the pseudogene TRBV3-2) and TRBJ2-5, with 11 bases that match TRBD2. This CDR3 has 15 amino acids. Germline-derived CDR1 and CDR2 are LGHDT and YNNKEL (reference sequence). V lost 2 bases and J lost 5; bases outside the gene matches: 4. The CDR3 bases are TGTGCCAGCAGCCAACTACTAGCGGGAGTCGAGACCCAGTACTTC. Its protein product is CASSQLLAGVETQYF.

J is TRBJ2-5 and V is TRBV4-3; 7 bases match TRBD1. V lost 3 bases, J lost 1 base, and 2 bases stayed unmatched. The CDR3 consists of 14 residues. From germline, CDR1 is LGHNA and CDR2 YSLEER. CDR3 amino acids: CASSQGTVQETQYF. DNA for the CDR3: TGCGCCAGCAGCCAGGGGACAGTCCAAGAGACCCAGTACTTC.

The chain is built from TRBV3-1 (or the pseudogene TRBV3-2) and TRBJ2-7; D is unresolved. V was pared by 1 base and J by 4 bases, with 8 bases between. Germline V gene lookup returns CDR1 LGHDT and CDR2 YNNKEL (reference sequence). The CDR3 spans 13 residues. The CDR3, as DNA: TGTGCCAGCAGCCAAGTCCACTTATACGAGCAGTACTTC. Protein sequence: CASSQVHLYEQYF.

This chain connects TRBV10-3 to TRBJ1-1; D is possibly TRBD1 (6 bases). This CDR3 has 14 amino acids. Germline V lookup: CDR1 ENHRY, CDR2 SYGVKD. V was cut by 2 bases and J by 5 bases, with 12 bases left in between. The CDR3 region has the DNA TGTGCCATCAGTGAGGGACAGCCCGGGACTGAAGCTTTCTTT. Translated, it gives CAISEGQPGTEAFF.

A note on this clone: The same CDR3 can be traced to other DNA sequences in this sample. The chain joins TRBV2 to TRBJ1-5; 7 bases line up with TRBD1. There are 14 residues in the CDR3. The germline CDR1 and CDR2 sequences are SNHLY and FYNNEI. Trimming at V came to 4 bases and at J to 3 bases, leaving 3 bases not matched to a gene. The CDR3 DNA sequence: TGTGCCAGCAGTGGACAGGGCATCAATCAGCCCCAGCATTTT. Translation gives CASSGQGINQPQHF.

This chain joins TRBV19 and TRBJ2-2; 8 positions agree with TRBD2. J gave up 7 bases and V 7 bases, and 8 bases lay outside the gene matches. From germline, CDR1 is LNHDA and CDR2 SQIVND (reference sequence). This CDR3 has 14 residues. This chain's CDR3 is CASTGSGRGGELFF. CDR3 coding DNA: TGTGCCAGTACCGGGAGCGGGAGAGGCGGGGAGCTGTTTTTT. Full variable domain (rest looked up from reference TRBV19 and TRBJ2-2): DGGITQSPKYLFRKEGQNVTLSCEQNLNHDAMYWYRQDPGQGLRLIYYSQIVNDFQKGDIAEGYSVSREKKESFPLTVTSAQKNPTAFYLCASTGSGRGGELFFGEGSRLTVL.

This chain connects TRBV6-2 or TRBV6-3 to TRBJ2-7; the match to TRBD2 covers 8 bases. J lost 0 bases, V lost 2 bases, and 6 bases had no gene match. This CDR3 has 16 residues. CDR1 MNHEY and CDR2 SVGEGT come from the germline V gene. This CDR3 is CASSYRSGSLSYEQYF. In DNA, the CDR3 is TGTGCCAGCAGTTACCGAAGCGGGAGCCTCTCCTACGAGCAGTACTTC.

This clone was recorded only once. This sequence joins TRBV10-3 and TRBJ2-5; D perhaps matches TRBD1 (6 bases). The V gene lost 7 bases and the J gene lost 3 bases, with 12 bases spanning the gap. Germline CDR1 and CDR2: ENHRY and SYGVKD. The CDR3 sequence is 13 residues long. The CDR3 loop is CAIMVAGEETQYF. CDR3 in DNA: TGTGCCATCATGGTCGCAGGGGAAGAGACCCAGTACTTC.

The chain uses TRBV4-1 and TRBJ1-6; TRBD1 aligns across 10 bases. Germline values: CDR1 MGHRA, CDR2 YSYEKL. The CDR3 contains 16 residues. With 2 bases clipped from V and 8 bases from J, the junction kept 6 bases outside the gene matches. DNA of the CDR3: TGCGCCAGCAGCCAACCCCGGGACAGGGGAGATTCACCCCTCCACTTT. It encodes CASSQPRDRGDSPLHF.

This chain uses TRBV7-8 with TRBJ1-2; a weak D match, TRBD1 (6 bases). Germline loops: CDR1 SGHVS, CDR2 FQNEAQ. This CDR3 has 16 residues. V was pared by 4 bases and J by 2 bases, with 17 bases between. CDR3 sequence: CASSSAVQGQNYGYTF. The CDR3 DNA reads as TGTGCCAGCAGCTCCGCGGTCCAGGGACAAAACTATGGCTACACCTTC.

J is TRBJ2-2 and V is TRBV29-1; D possibly corresponds to TRBD1 (8 bases). CDR3 size: 13 residues. V was pared by 6 bases and J by 8 bases, with 16 bases between. The germline V gene encodes CDR1 SQVTM and CDR2 ANQGSEA. CDR3 bases: TGCAGCGTAGTACAGGGGGGGGATGGGGAGCTGTTTTTT. Translated: CSVVQGGDGELFF.

The V gene is TRBV7-2, the J gene TRBJ2-1; 8 bases fit TRBD2. The CDR3 totals 14 residues. V lost 5 bases and J lost 3; bases outside the gene matches: 3. Germline CDR1 SGHTA, CDR2 FQGNSA. The CDR3 DNA is TGTGCCAGCAGCGGGGCGGGGGGCTACAATGAGCAGTTCTTC. Translating gives CASSGAGGYNEQFF.

This chain links TRBV15 with TRBJ1-2; TRBD1 matches at 12 bases. This CDR3 has 12 amino acids. CDR1 is LNHNV and CDR2 is YYDKDF in the germline V gene (reference sequence). Germline trimming cut 9 bases from V and 7 bases from J; bases unmatched to any gene: 3. Here the CDR3 reads CATGQGAGGYTF. The CDR3 DNA reads as TGTGCCACGGGACAGGGGGCGGGTGGCTACACCTTC.

This clone has only one observation. This chain connects TRBV4-2 to TRBJ1-1; TRBD1 aligns across 8 bases. J was trimmed by 5 bases and V by 4 bases; bases with no gene match: 12. The CDR3 sequence is 16 residues long. Germline CDR1 LGHNA, CDR2 YNFKEQ. The CDR3 region has the DNA TGTGCCAGCAGCCCCGAGGAAGTGACAGGGGTGACTGAAGCTTTCTTT. This encodes CASSPEEVTGVTEAFF.

V and J are TRBV7-8 and TRBJ1-3; the match to TRBD1 covers 9 bases. The CDR3 covers 16 residues. CDR1 SGHVS and CDR2 FQNEAQ come from the germline V gene. V shed 2 bases and J 3 bases; nucleotides not matched to a gene: 5. The CDR3 here is CASSLTGGKYGNTIYF. CDR3 DNA: TGTGCCAGCAGCTTAACAGGGGGCAAGTATGGAAACACCATATATTTT.

The chain uses TRBV7-9 and TRBJ1-5, with 8 nucleotides matching TRBD1. J lost 6 bases, V lost 5 bases, and 6 bases had no gene match. This CDR3 comprises 14 residues. Per the germline V gene, CDR1 is SEHNR and CDR2 is FQNEAQ (reference sequence). In DNA form, the CDR3 reads TGTGCCAGCAGCACCGGGACAGGCCGTCAGCCCCAGCATTTT. Encoded protein: CASSTGTGRQPQHF.